This is a list of T cell receptor beta chains from one sample in a study of early stage breast cancer tumors. Assay: immunoSEQ multiplex PCR; the TCRdb copy retains only in-frame clones and omits some. Of tens of thousands of clones in the sample, roughly three fifths were seen once. Source material: breast tumor tissue. These receptors were collected from a person in their fifties with breast cancer. Both conserved end residues are trimmed from each CDR3.

>13|TRBJ1-4|TRBV6-6
ASTPYQPYNEKLF
>11|TRBJ2-7|TRBV6-1
ASRRLASYEQY
>13|TRBJ1-5|TRBV7-9
ASSSGDRGNQPQH
>16|TRBJ2-7|TRBV9
ASSVRSRQAPERYEQY
>17|TRBJ2-7|TRBV12-5
ASGLQNRITGTVCYEQY
>13|TRBJ1-2|TRBV4-3
ASSQDRTSNYGYT
>11|TRBJ2-3|TRBV5-1
ASSLGGTDTQY
>11|TRBJ2-7|TRBV6-5
ASSTGPGVEQY
>10|TRBJ1-2|TRBV7-2
ASSSGLYGYT
>14|TRBJ2-1|TRBV5-4
ASSFRAGGGYNEQF
>14|TRBJ1-2|TRBV4-1
ASSQDRGATVDGYT
>11|TRBJ2-5|TRBV18
ASSPGGWETQY
>13|TRBJ1-1|TRBV18
ASSPTGPKNTEAF
>11|TRBJ1-1|TRBV7-2
ASSLRMNTEAF
>11|NA|TRBV11-2
ASSLVYGQPQY
>11|TRBJ1-2|TRBV9
ASSVDRVGGYT
>11|TRBJ1-2|TRBV11-2
ASSLGRIDGYT
>10|TRBJ2-5|TRBV29-1
SVRQGEQTQY
>13|TRBJ2-1|TRBV4-2
ASSQETSEYNEQF
>11|TRBJ2-1|TRBV5-4
ASSGSEFAEQF
>12|TRBJ1-1|TRBV5-8
ASSLRAQGYEAF
>13|TRBJ1-2|TRBV9
ASSARTAANYGYT
>12|TRBJ1-2|TRBV6-5
ASSRQGTVYGYT
>18|TRBJ2-2|TRBV5-4
ASSLGSPLLAGAGTGELF
>11|TRBJ2-3|TRBV5-8
ASSFSGADTQY
>14|TRBJ2-6|TRBV9
ASSVDPTGGANVLT
>11|TRBJ2-7|TRBV7-9
ASSLDRAHEQY
>12|TRBJ2-7|TRBV11-1
ASSSTSEPYEQY
>11|TRBJ1-5|TRBV2
ASSRDSNQPQH
>13|TRBJ2-3|TRBV7-9
ASSLWHAGGDTQY
>18|TRBJ2-6|TRBV27
ASSSSGLAGGYSGANVLT
>12|TRBJ1-2|TRBV5-1
ASSLGDTSWGYT
>14|TRBJ2-6|TRBV4-2
ASSAIGNSGANVLT
>11|TRBJ2-7|TRBV7-6
ASSTRGKYEQY
>12|TRBJ2-3|TRBV5-1
ASSWDRVQDTQY
>14|TRBJ2-7|TRBV21-1
ASSLKSWLTAYEQY
>12|TRBJ2-1|TRBV4-2
ASSRRNPYNEQF
>13|TRBJ2-1|TRBV28
ASSLRTGAYNEQF
>12|TRBJ1-2|TRBV5-1
ASSVRDRLYGYT
>15|TRBJ2-7|TRBV18
ASSPRVEGDRPSEQY
>15|TRBJ2-1|TRBV4-3
ASSQVHWREGHNEQF
>10|TRBJ2-1|TRBV9
ASSVRDNEQF
>12|TRBJ2-2|TRBV5-1
ASKGLAGDGELF
>12|TRBJ2-5|TRBV7-9
ASSLRGYQETQY
>13|TRBJ2-7|TRBV2
ASSETTSGRYEQY
>11|TRBJ1-2|TRBV5-1
ASSNGQFGGYT
>11|TRBJ1-2|TRBV11-2
ASSSTGLYGYT
>12|TRBJ2-5|TRBV9
ASSVGGTQETQY
>12|TRBJ2-4|TRBV18
ASSPSNRADIQY
>11|TRBJ2-7|TRBV4-1
ASSQRTNYEQY
>13|TRBJ1-1|TRBV5-4
ASSPSAGRKAEAF
>17|TRBJ2-7|TRBV10-3
AISGRPGHHLFPLMEQY
>12|TRBJ1-1|TRBV27
ASSSPGGNTEAF
>12|TRBJ2-1|TRBV7-9
ASSPPGYANEQF
>12|TRBJ2-7|TRBV28
ASSPERLTYEQY
>14|TRBJ2-1|TRBV14
ASSPPDRMSYNEQF
>10|TRBJ1-1|TRBV18
ASSPGQGGAF
>13|TRBJ2-1|TRBV6-5
ASSYVLADYNEQF
>11|TRBJ2-7|TRBV30
AWSVRRDDEQY
>12|TRBJ1-2|TRBV30
AWTPPGTGSGYT